The clone carrying this T cell receptor beta chain was observed at least ten times. Its antigen is as yet unknown. New diagnoses, under 2 months' duration, and ages 18 to 65 characterized the hyperthyroidism patients. Certain patients, namely those with other autoimmune diseases, uncontrolled infections, pregnancy or lactation, were excluded. The data belong to a study of Graves' ophthalmopathy and Graves' hyperthyroidism. Notes on the study in general: Using a 13-signature model, the authors split ophthalmopathy from stable hyperthyroidism, with about 90% sensitivity and about 80% specificity. Predictions made by the model for ophthalmopathy progression reached approximately 70% sensitivity and less than 80% specificity.

CDR3 length: 16 amino acids. J was trimmed by 3 bases and V by 2 bases; bases with no gene match: 5. Per germline, CDR1 SGHAT and CDR2 FQDESV (reference sequence). TCR beta CDR3 amplification used RNA transcripts. The first round was an RT-PCR with HTBI primers, and the second round was a multiplex PCR. Using its own MiXCR run on the multiplex PCR reads, TCRdb lists one record per CDR3 protein. Seen here are hundreds of thousands of distinct CDR3 sequences, 22% observed once, and the top ten hold approximately 7.7%. Sequencing was done on a sample of peripheral blood. The sequence came from a woman aged 18-29 years with stable Graves' hyperthyroidism. Some clones in this sample may be carry-over from other donors' samples. V is TRBV11-1 and J is TRBJ2-7; the match to TRBD2 covers 12 bases. CDR3 bases: TGTGCCAGCAGCTTAAATCCGGGACTAGCGGGCTACGAGCAGTACTTC. Its translation: CASSLNPGLAGYEQYF.